The rows below give T cell receptor beta chains drawn from one sample of a study of T cells in Graves' hyperthyroidism and ophthalmopathy. TCRdb used MiXCR to reprocess the multiplex PCR reads, holding one entry per CDR3 protein. The data contain around 560,000 distinct CDR3 sequences, 16% of them singletons. Sequenced: blood. The source of these receptors is a woman between 18 and 29 years old with Graves' hyperthyroidism. Both conserved end residues are part of each CDR3. Each record gives: J gene, V gene, D gene, clone size, CDR3 DNA, CDR3 protein. The D gene is left open where the match is weak. Part of the rows lack a size; the others show once, few, many or a class for expanded clones.

TRBJ1-1 | TRBV27 | . | . | TGTGCCAGCAGTTTATTGCAGGGTAGCACTGAAGCTTTCTTT | CASSLLQGSTEAFF
TRBJ2-1 | TRBV19 | . | . | TGTGCCAGTAGTATTGCCCTCGTTTTCGAGCAGTTCTTC | CASSIALVFEQFF
TRBJ1-1 | TRBV19 | TRBD1 | many | TGTGCCAGCAGCCCGGGACAGATGAACACTGAAGCTTTCTTT | CASSPGQMNTEAFF
TRBJ1-2 | TRBV20-1 | . | once | TGCAGTGCTAGGCCAATCGCGGGGAAGGGCTATGGCTACAGCTTC | CSARPIAGKGYGYSF
TRBJ2-7 | TRBV7-3 | . | . | TGTGCCAGCAGCCAAGATTGGGCCAGGCCCTACGAGCAGTACTTC | CASSQDWARPYEQYF
TRBJ2-6 | TRBV18 | . | few | TGTGCCAGCTCACCACCATATGGGGCCAACGTCCTGACTTTC | CASSPPYGANVLTF
TRBJ1-5 | TRBV19 | . | . | TGTGCCAGTAGTATATCCCCCTGGGAGCCCCAGCATTTT | CASSISPWEPQHF
TRBJ1-3 | TRBV10-3 | . | . | TGTGCCATCAAGAGCAGGGAGGTGGACACCATATATTTT | CAIKSREVDTIYF
TRBJ1-2 | TRBV4-1 | . | few | TGCGCCAGCAGCCCGCCTTTGGTTAACTATGGCTACACCTTC | CASSPPLVNYGYTF
TRBJ2-2 | TRBV7-9 | . | . | TGTGCCAGCAGCCGTGCCATCGGGGAGCTGTTTTTT | CASSRAIGELFF
TRBJ2-4 | TRBV30 | . | few | TGTGCCGTGACACAGGGCAGCGCCAAAAACATTCAGTACTTC | CAVTQGSAKNIQYF
TRBJ2-5 | TRBV11-2 | TRBD1 | many | TGTGCCAGCAGCTTGGCTGGACAGGGTATAGAGACCCAGTACTTC | CASSLAGQGIETQYF
TRBJ2-4 | TRBV30 | . | . | TGTGCCTGGAGTGTACACAGCGCCAAAAACATTCAGTACTTC | CAWSVHSAKNIQYF
TRBJ2-4 | TRBV20-1 | . | . | TGCAGTGCTATCGACGCCAGGGACAATTCCCCTTACATTCAGTACTTC | CSAIDARDNSPYIQYF
TRBJ2-2 | TRBV5-1 | . | few | TGCGCCAGCAGCTTGGCTCTGCCGGGAGTAGGTTCCGGGGAGCTGTTTTTT | CASSLALPGVGSGELFF
TRBJ1-4 | TRBV28 | TRBD1 | . | TGTGCCAGCAGTTTATGGGACAGGGACTCTAATGAAAAACTGTTTTTT | CASSLWDRDSNEKLFF
TRBJ1-2 | TRBV7-9 | TRBD1 | . | TGTGCCAGCAGTAACACAGGGGGCGGAATTGGCTACACCTTC | CASSNTGGGIGYTF
TRBJ2-1 | TRBV2 | . | many | TGTGCCAGCCGCGGTCGCACAGTCGAACACGGTGAGCAGTTCTTC | CASRGRTVEHGEQFF
TRBJ1-4 | TRBV20-1 | . | . | TGCAGTGCTAGAGAGAGTGTGCCTGGGCACTATGAAAAACTGTTTTTT | CSARESVPGHYEKLFF
TRBJ1-5 | TRBV5-6 | . | few | TGTGCCAGCAGCTGGACCTCCGGGACTTCAAGGGGTCAGCCCCAGCATTTT | CASSWTSGTSRGQPQHF
TRBJ2-6 | TRBV14 | . | . | TGTGCCAGCAGCCGATGGACGGACAGCTCTGGGGCCAACGTCCTGACTTTC | CASSRWTDSSGANVLTF
TRBJ2-7 | TRBV7-9 | TRBD1 | . | TGTGCCAGCAGCCCCAAGGGGGCAGACTCCTACGAGCAGTACTTC | CASSPKGADSYEQYF
TRBJ2-5 | TRBV20-1 | TRBD1 | few | TGCAGTGCTCAGGACAGGGAAGAGACCCAGTACTTC | CSAQDREETQYF
TRBJ2-7 | TRBV20-1 | . | many | TGCAGTGCTCGGGACTCCTACTCCTACGAGCAGTACTTC | CSARDSYSYEQYF
TRBJ1-4 | TRBV13 | . | few | TGTGCCAGCAGTCCCGGGACAACTAATGAAAAACTGTTTTTT | CASSPGTTNEKLFF
TRBJ2-5 | TRBV10-3 | TRBD2 | few | TGTGCCATCAGTGAGTCCACCGGGACTAGCTGGGAGACCCAGTACTTC | CAISESTGTSWETQYF
TRBJ1-1 | TRBV20-1 | . | many | TGCAGAGTGGGGTCCACAGGGAACACTGAAGCTTTCTTT | CRVGSTGNTEAFF
TRBJ1-2 | TRBV28 | . | few | TGTGCCAGCAGTTCGCAGGGATTAAACTATGGCTACACCTTC | CASSSQGLNYGYTF
TRBJ2-7 | TRBV25-1 | TRBD2 | . | TGTGCCAGCAGGCCAGCGGGAGGGCTCTACGAGCAGTACTTC | CASRPAGGLYEQYF
TRBJ1-5 | TRBV27 | TRBD1 | many | TGTGCCAGCACTCAGACAGGGTCTGGCAATCAGCCCCAGCATTTT | CASTQTGSGNQPQHF
TRBJ2-5 | TRBV29-1 | . | few | TGCAGCGTTGTTATAGGCCAAGAGACCCAGTACTTC | CSVVIGQETQYF
TRBJ1-6 | TRBV20-1 | TRBD1 | . | TGCAGTGCTAGAGTACTGGGCTCGGGGACAGGGGTTTCACCCCTCCACTTT | CSARVLGSGTGVSPLHF
TRBJ2-7 | TRBV11-2 | . | many | TGTGCCAGCAGCCTAGGGACTGGACTTTCCTACGAGCAGTACTTC | CASSLGTGLSYEQYF
TRBJ2-7 | TRBV9 | TRBD2 | many | TGTGCCAGCAGCGTAGTACCAGCGGGACCCGTGGAGCAGTACTTC | CASSVVPAGPVEQYF
TRBJ2-2 | TRBV6-2/TRBV6-3 | TRBD1 | . | TGTGCCAGCAGTGGGACAGGGGGCAGCGGGGAGCTGTTTTTT | CASSGTGGSGELFF
TRBJ2-1 | TRBV2 | . | many | TGTGCCACCGCAGGGTTTCCCTACAATGAGCAGTTCTTC | CATAGFPYNEQFF
TRBJ2-4 | TRBV28 | . | . | TGTGCCAGCAGTTTACAGGGCGAAAACATTCAGTACTTC | CASSLQGENIQYF
TRBJ2-1 | TRBV27 | TRBD1 | . | TGTGCCAGCAGTTTTTCTCAAAAAAGGGGACAGGGGGACAAATTTTACAATGAGCAGTTCTTC | CASSFSQKRGQGDKFYNEQFF
TRBJ2-1 | TRBV7-9 | . | . | TGTGCCAGCAGCTCTGTCACTACTTACAATGAGCAGTTCTTC | CASSSVTTYNEQFF
TRBJ2-1 | TRBV3-1 | . | . | TGTGCCAGCAGCCAGGACCTGGGGACCGTCAATGAGCAGTTCTTC | CASSQDLGTVNEQFF
TRBJ2-6 | TRBV6-9 | TRBD2 | . | TGCGCCAGCAGTGAAGCTAGCGGGCCCCGGGCCAACGTCCTGACTTTC | CASSEASGPRANVLTF
TRBJ2-5 | TRBV5-6 | . | many | TGTGCCAGCAGCATAGGGGGGACCCAGTACTTC | CASSIGGTQYF
TRBJ2-5 | TRBV20-1 | TRBD2 | many | TGCAGTGCTAGAGATCCACTAGCGGGGGGGCAAGAGACCCAGTACTTC | CSARDPLAGGQETQYF
TRBJ2-1 | TRBV28 | TRBD2 | . | TGTGCCAGCTCAGTCCTTGGTCCAGCGGGAGTCGATGAGCAGTTCTTC | CASSVLGPAGVDEQFF
TRBJ2-7 | TRBV10-3 | TRBD2 | few | TGTGCCATCAGTGACAGTCCTACTAGCGGACTTCAATACGAGCAGTACTTC | CAISDSPTSGLQYEQYF
TRBJ2-3 | TRBV20-1 | TRBD2 | . | TGCAGTGCTAGATCGGGACTAGCGGGGGGGGGCGGGGTCCCAGATACGCAGTATTTT | CSARSGLAGGGGVPDTQYF
TRBJ1-2 | TRBV12-3/TRBV12-4 | . | many | TGTGCCAGCAGGAGAAACAGGGTTCATGACTATGGCTACACCTTC | CASRRNRVHDYGYTF
TRBJ2-7 | TRBV20-1 | . | . | TGCAGTGCTAGAGTAGACTCAACCCTACGCCACGAGCAGTACTTC | CSARVDSTLRHEQYF
TRBJ2-7 | TRBV12-3/TRBV12-4 | . | many | TGTGCCAGCAGTTTAGGCCAGGGGAGGTACGAGCAGTACTTC | CASSLGQGRYEQYF
TRBJ1-5 | TRBV20-1 | . | . | TGCAGTGCTAGAGTAGGGAATACCAATCAGCCCCAGCATTTT | CSARVGNTNQPQHF
TRBJ1-2 | TRBV7-2 | . | few | TGTGCCAGCAGCCCCGCCTCGGGTAGAAACTATGGCTACACCTTC | CASSPASGRNYGYTF
TRBJ2-7 | TRBV6-1 | TRBD1 | many | TGTGCCAGCAGTCCCGGACAGGCACGTGAGCAGTACTTC | CASSPGQAREQYF
TRBJ2-3 | TRBV7-2 | TRBD2 | once | TGTGCCAGCAGCCCAAACAGCGGGGGATCGGCAGATACGCAGTATTTT | CASSPNSGGSADTQYF
TRBJ2-7 | TRBV5-5 | . | many | TGTGCCAGCAGCTTTGGGTACAGCTACGAGCAGTACTTC | CASSFGYSYEQYF
TRBJ1-1 | TRBV29-1 | . | few | TGCAGCGTAGCCCCTACGGGGAACACTGAAGCTTTCTTT | CSVAPTGNTEAFF
TRBJ2-7 | TRBV7-3 | . | . | TGTGCCAGCAGTCGGGGGATGGGGAACGAGCAGTACTTC | CASSRGMGNEQYF
TRBJ1-5 | TRBV7-9 | . | many | TGTGCCAGCAGCTTAGGAACGGGACGAGATCAGCCCCAGCATTTT | CASSLGTGRDQPQHF
TRBJ1-2 | TRBV10-3 | . | . | TGTGCCATCAGTGAACAACAGGGAATGGATGGCTACACCTTC | CAISEQQGMDGYTF
TRBJ2-3 | TRBV28 | TRBD2 | many | TGTGCCAGCAGTTTATCGGCTAGCGGGAGAGATACGCAGTATTTT | CASSLSASGRDTQYF